This TCR beta chain was identified in a study of Ad26.COV2.S vaccination and SARS-CoV-2 variants. Turning to the study itself: The study gave Ad26.COV2.S intramuscularly, once or twice 56 days apart.

Study-level results: Vaccine recipients posted higher spike-specific TCR breadth than their placebo counterparts. Overall T cell responses may have been underestimated by the analyses of TCR breadth and depth.

Assay: immunoSEQ multiplex PCR; the TCRdb copy retains only in-frame clones and omits some. Among about 420,000 clones listed, 85% to 90% were seen once. The treatment was: 19 received Ad26.COV2.S at low or high dose, single or two shots; several received placebo; per-sample allocation not given. Samples were taken on day 63 after the first vaccine or placebo injection. The CDR3 contains 15 residues. CDR1 is SGDLS, CDR2 YYNGEE, per germline. V was pared by 0 bases and J by 3 bases, with 13 bases between. The count of this clone is one. Its specificity is unknown. The material was peripheral blood, obtained in a trial of Ad26.COV2.S vaccine versus placebo. This rearrangement joins TRBV9 to TRBJ2-7; possible D gene TRBD2, 6 bases. This receptor was obtained from a person aged 18 to 59 who received the Ad26.COV2.S COVID-19 vaccine or a placebo. In nucleotides, the CDR3 is TGTGCCAGCAGCGTAGGGCCTAGCGAGGACTACGAGCAGTACTTC. The encoded protein is CASSVGPSEDYEQYF.